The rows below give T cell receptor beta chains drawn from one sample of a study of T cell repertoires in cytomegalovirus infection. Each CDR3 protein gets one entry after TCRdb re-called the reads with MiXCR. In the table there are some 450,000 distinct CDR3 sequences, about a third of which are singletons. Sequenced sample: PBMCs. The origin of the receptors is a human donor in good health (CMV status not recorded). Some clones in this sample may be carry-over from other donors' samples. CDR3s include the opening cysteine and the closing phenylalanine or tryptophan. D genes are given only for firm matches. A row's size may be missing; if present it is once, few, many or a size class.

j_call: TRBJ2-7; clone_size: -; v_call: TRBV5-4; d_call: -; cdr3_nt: TGTGCCAGCAGCTTATCTGCCAGGGGGGGTAGAAGTCGACTTGAGCAGTACTTC; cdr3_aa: CASSLSARGGRSRLEQYF
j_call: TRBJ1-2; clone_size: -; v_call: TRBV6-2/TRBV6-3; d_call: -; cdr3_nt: TGTGCCAGCAGCAAAAAACCATTAGGGGACGGCTACACCTTC; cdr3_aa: CASSKKPLGDGYTF
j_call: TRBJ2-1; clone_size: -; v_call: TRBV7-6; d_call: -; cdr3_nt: TGTGCCAGCAGCTTAAGCGCCGGGGGGCACTACAATGAGCCGTTCTTC; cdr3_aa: CASSLSAGGHYNEPFF
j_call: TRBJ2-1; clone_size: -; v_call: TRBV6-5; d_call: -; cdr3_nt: TGTGCCAGTCGAGGAGGGGGGGCCGGTGAGCAGTTCTTC; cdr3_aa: CASRGGGAGEQFF
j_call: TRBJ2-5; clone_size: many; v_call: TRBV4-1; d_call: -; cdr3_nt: TGCGCCAGCAGCCAACCTCAAGAGACCCAGTACTTC; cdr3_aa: CASSQPQETQYF
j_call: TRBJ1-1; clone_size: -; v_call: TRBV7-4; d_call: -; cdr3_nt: TGTGCCAGCAGCTCCCCGGGACCTGAAGCTTTCTTT; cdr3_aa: CASSSPGPEAFF
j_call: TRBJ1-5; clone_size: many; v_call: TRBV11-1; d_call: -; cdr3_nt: TGTGCCAGCAGCTTAGCCGTTCCGACTTGGGGGGAGGGAAGCAATCAGCCCCAGCATTTT; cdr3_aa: CASSLAVPTWGEGSNQPQHF
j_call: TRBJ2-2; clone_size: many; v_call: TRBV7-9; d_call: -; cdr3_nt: TGTGCCAGCAGCCCACCGACAGGTTCTCGCACCGGGGAGCTGTTTTTT; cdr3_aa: CASSPPTGSRTGELFF
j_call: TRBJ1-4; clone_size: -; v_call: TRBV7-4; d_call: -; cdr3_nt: TGTGCCAGCAGCTTTTATACGGAAAAACTGTTTTTT; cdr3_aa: CASSFYTEKLFF
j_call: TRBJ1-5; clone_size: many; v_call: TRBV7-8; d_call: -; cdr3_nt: TGTGCCAGCAGCTCGTTGGACAGCAATCAGCCCCAGCATTTT; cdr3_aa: CASSSLDSNQPQHF
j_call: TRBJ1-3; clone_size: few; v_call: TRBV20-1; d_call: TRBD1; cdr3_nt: TGCAGTGCGCAAGACAGGGGCTCTGGAAACACCATATATTTT; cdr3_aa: CSAQDRGSGNTIYF
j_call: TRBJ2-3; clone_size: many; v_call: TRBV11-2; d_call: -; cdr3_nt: TGTGCCAGCAGCTCCTTAGGGGGTACCACAGATACGCAGTATTTT; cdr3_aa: CASSSLGGTTDTQYF
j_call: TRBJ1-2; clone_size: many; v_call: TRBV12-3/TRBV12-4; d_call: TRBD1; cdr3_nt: TGTGCCAGCAGTCTGGGACAGGGGTGGAGGAATGGCTACACCTTC; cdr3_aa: CASSLGQGWRNGYTF
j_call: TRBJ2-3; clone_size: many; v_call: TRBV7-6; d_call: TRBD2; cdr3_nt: TGTGCCACCAAATTGGGGACTAGCGGGGGCCGCCCAGATACGCAGTATTTT; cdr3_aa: CATKLGTSGGRPDTQYF
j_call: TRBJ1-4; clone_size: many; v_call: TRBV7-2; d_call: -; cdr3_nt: TGTGCCAGCAGCTTAGCACCGAATGAAAAACTGTTTTTT; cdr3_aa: CASSLAPNEKLFF
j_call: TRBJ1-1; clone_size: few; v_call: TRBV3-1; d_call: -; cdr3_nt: TGTGCCAGCAGCCCGGCGGGGGGCCAAGCTTTCTTT; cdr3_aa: CASSPAGGQAFF
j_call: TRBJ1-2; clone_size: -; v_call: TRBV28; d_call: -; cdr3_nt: TGTGCCATCCTCCCGATAAACTATGGCTACACCTTC; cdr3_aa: CAILPINYGYTF
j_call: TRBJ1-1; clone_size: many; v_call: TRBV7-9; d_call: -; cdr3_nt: TGTGCCAGCAGCCAGCTGAACACTGAAGCTTTCTTT; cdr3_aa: CASSQLNTEAFF
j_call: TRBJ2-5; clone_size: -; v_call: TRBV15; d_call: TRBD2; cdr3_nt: TGTGCCACCAGCAGAGGGGGGGGCCAAGAGACCCAGTACTTC; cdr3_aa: CATSRGGGQETQYF
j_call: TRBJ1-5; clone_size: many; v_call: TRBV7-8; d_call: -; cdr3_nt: TGTGCCAGCAGCTTGTCCCACAGGGAGATTAGCAATCAGCCCCAGCATTTT; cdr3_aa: CASSLSHREISNQPQHF
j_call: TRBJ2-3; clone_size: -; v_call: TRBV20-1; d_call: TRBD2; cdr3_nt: TGCAGTGCTCGGACTAGCGGAACTAGCACAGATACGCAGTATTTT; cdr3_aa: CSARTSGTSTDTQYF
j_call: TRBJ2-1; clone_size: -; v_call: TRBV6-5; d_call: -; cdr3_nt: TGTGCCAGCAGTCGAAAAGGACGGGGCCTGGGGAACAATGAGCAGTTCTTC; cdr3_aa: CASSRKGRGLGNNEQFF
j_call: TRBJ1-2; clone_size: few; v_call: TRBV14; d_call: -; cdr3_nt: TGTGCCAGCAGCCAAGACAGGGCCGGGTACTATGGCTACACCTTC; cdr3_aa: CASSQDRAGYYGYTF
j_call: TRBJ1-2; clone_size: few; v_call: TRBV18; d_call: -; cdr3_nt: TGTGCCAGCTCACCCTCTCGGGACGGGAACTATGGCTACACCTTC; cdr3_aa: CASSPSRDGNYGYTF
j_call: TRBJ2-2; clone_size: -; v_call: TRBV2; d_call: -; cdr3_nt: TGTGCCAGCCGGATAGGGTTATTGCGGGGCACCGGGGAGCTGTTTTTT; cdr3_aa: CASRIGLLRGTGELFF
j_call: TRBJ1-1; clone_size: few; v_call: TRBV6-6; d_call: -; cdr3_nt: TGTGCCAGCAGTTACTCAGTTGGGGGCGACCAGGAAGCTTTCTTT; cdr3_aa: CASSYSVGGDQEAFF
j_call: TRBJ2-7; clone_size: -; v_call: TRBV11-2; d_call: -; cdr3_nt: TGTGCCAGCAGCTTAGTTGGGGACGAGCAGTACTTC; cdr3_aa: CASSLVGDEQYF
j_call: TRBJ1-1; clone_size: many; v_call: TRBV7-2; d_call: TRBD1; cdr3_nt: TGTGCCAGCAGCCTCAGACCGGGACAGGGGACTGAAGCTTTCTTT; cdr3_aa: CASSLRPGQGTEAFF
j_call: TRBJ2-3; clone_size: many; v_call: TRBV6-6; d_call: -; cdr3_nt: TGTGCCAGTTTTTTAGGGGGGGGCCTCACAGATACGCAGTATTTT; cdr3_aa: CASFLGGGLTDTQYF